Shown below are 23 T cell receptor beta chains from a single sample sequenced in a study of CD8+ T cells in alopecia areata (dated by TCRdb to the late 2010s). Libraries were made using the immunoSEQ multiplex PCR assay. For TCR sequencing, RNA was extracted from every sample and reverse transcribed into cDNA to serve as template. TCRdb stores this immuneACCESS table with in-frame sequences only. Part of the clones is absent; in the studies checked, under half of the shortfall reflects unresolved V genes, and no reason is known for the rest. Within this sample are 180,000 or so clones, with approximately 50% of them counted one time only. Of the sample, roughly a tenth is held by the ten largest clones. The treatment or condition tag for this specimen amounts to: oral pan-JAK inhibitor, 5-10 mg twice daily. The sequences come from CD8+ T cells sorted from blood, collected around week 54, from a patient treated with tofacitinib. All receptors derive from a human donor with alopecia areata.

The chain couples TRBV13 to TRBJ1-1, with D hard to call. Trimming left V 4 bases short and J 3 bases short, with 9 bases between. From germline, CDR1 is PRHDT and CDR2 FYEKMQ (reference sequence). The CDR3 contains 13 residues. The CDR3 DNA follows: TGTGCCAGCAGCTCTACCCCCCACACTGAAGCTTTCTTT. It codes for CASSSTPHTEAFF.

The chain carries TRBV9 and TRBJ1-6; TRBD1 is a possible D gene (6 bases). The CDR3 totals 14 residues. Trimming removed 4 bases at V and 9 bases at J, with 14 bases between. Germline CDR1 SGDLS, CDR2 YYNGEE. The DNA for the CDR3 is TGTGCCAGCAGCTACAGGGACGTAGGTTCACCCCTCCACTTT. As protein: CASSYRDVGSPLHF.

This clone has only a few counts. This rearrangement joins TRBV25-1 to TRBJ1-6; unclear D gene. Trimming pared 2 bases from V and 5 bases from J, leaving 7 bases between. The CDR3 is 14 residues long. Germline V gene lookup returns CDR1 MGHDK and CDR2 SYGVNS. CDR3 sequence: CASSERPNNSPLHF. In DNA form, the CDR3 reads TGTGCCAGCAGTGAACGCCCGAATAATTCACCCCTCCACTTT.

The rearrangement joins TRBV9 to TRBJ2-3; no firm D call. V lost 7 bases and J 4 bases, leaving 16 bases between the germline ends. Germline V CDR1 and CDR2: SGDLS, YYNGEE. This CDR3 spans 14 amino acids. The CDR3 DNA follows: TGTGCCAGCGGGCCAGGCAACAGCGCAGATACGCAGTATTTT. Its translation: CASGPGNSADTQYF.

The sample holds one count of this clone. This rearrangement joins TRBV10-3 to TRBJ2-1, with D uncertain. CDR3 length: 14 amino acids. The germline CDR1 and CDR2 sequences are ENHRY and SYGVKD. The V gene lost 3 bases and the J gene lost 7 bases, with 13 bases spanning the gap. Written as DNA, the CDR3 is TGTGCCATCAGTGAAGTAGAGGATGAGAATGAGCAGTTCTTC. Its translation is CAISEVEDENEQFF.

The V call is TRBV29-1, the J call TRBJ2-1, with D possibly matching TRBD1 (6 bases). Germline-derived CDR1 and CDR2 are SQVTM and ANQGSEA. This CDR3 is built from 11 residues. V was pared by 7 bases and J by 7 bases, with 11 bases between. CDR3 loop: CSGTGRNEQFF. CDR3 in DNA: TGCAGCGGTACAGGGCGGAATGAGCAGTTCTTC.

The chain has TRBV7-9 and TRBJ2-3; 7 bases agree with TRBD1. Germline V gene sequence: CDR1 SEHNR, CDR2 FQNEAQ (reference sequence). The trim removed 1 base at V and 2 bases at J, leaving 3 bases unmatched. The CDR3 loop spans 15 amino acids. The CDR3 sequence: CASSLVGQITDTQYF. CDR3 in DNA: TGTGCCAGCAGCTTAGTGGGACAGATCACAGATACGCAGTATTTT.

This clone was counted a single time. The chain employs TRBV7-9 and TRBJ2-7; TRBD1 matches at 8 bases. Germline CDR1 SEHNR, CDR2 FQNEAQ (reference sequence). This CDR3 comprises 13 residues. Trimming removed 5 bases from V and 6 bases from J; junction bases left unmatched: 6. The CDR3 nucleotides are TGTGCCAGCAGCCCCCAGGGGGCAGGCGAGCAGTACTTC. It encodes CASSPQGAGEQYF.

This chain joins TRBV5-6 and TRBJ2-1; either TRBD1 or TRBD2 may supply D (5 bases each). V gave up 2 bases and J gave up 10 bases, with 16 bases separating them. This CDR3 comprises 14 residues. Looked up from germline, CDR1 is SGHDT and CDR2 is YYEEEE. The CDR3 bases are TGTGCCAGCAGCTTCGGGACGGATCTTACAGAGCAGTTCTTC. Translating gives CASSFGTDLTEQFF.

This chain links TRBV6-5 with TRBJ2-7; 8 positions match TRBD1. Per the germline V gene, CDR1 is MNHEY and CDR2 is SVGAGI. V lost 6 bases, J lost 6 bases, and 7 bases stayed unmatched. The CDR3 length is 13 residues. CDR3 in amino acids: CASRPTGGGEQYF. Here the CDR3 DNA reads TGTGCCAGCAGGCCTACAGGGGGAGGCGAGCAGTACTTC.

A few counts support this clone. The genes are TRBV2 and TRBJ2-5, with 7 bases matching TRBD1. Germline trimming cut 6 bases from V and 4 bases from J; bases unmatched to any gene: 14. CDR1 is SNHLY and CDR2 is FYNNEI in the germline V gene. The CDR3 covers 16 residues. The CDR3 region has the DNA TGTGCCAGCAGCCTAGGGACAGAGGCCTTGGGAGAGACCCAGTACTTC. Translation gives CASSLGTEALGETQYF.

This rearrangement joins TRBV30 to TRBJ1-1, with 7 bases that match TRBD1. V trimming: 1 base; J trimming: 0 bases; junction bases outside the gene matches: 5. CDR1 and CDR2 (germline): GTSNPN, SVGIG (reference sequence). CDR3 size: 15 residues. As DNA, the CDR3 is TGTGCCTGGAGTGAGGGGACAGAACTGAACACTGAAGCTTTCTTT. Its translation is CAWSEGTELNTEAFF. The full variable domain, rest sourced from reference TRBV30 and TRBJ1-1, is SQTIHQWPATLVQPVGSPLSLECTVEGTSNPNLYWYRQAAGRGLQLLFYSVGIGQISSEVPQNLSASRPQDRQFILSSKKLLLSDSGFYLCAWSEGTELNTEAFFGQGTRLTVV.

The chain employs TRBV30 and TRBJ1-5; the D gene is possibly TRBD1 (5 bases). Germline V gene lookup returns CDR1 GTSNPN and CDR2 SVGIG (reference sequence). The CDR3 contains 13 residues. With 3 bases removed from V and 0 bases from J, the gap between germline ends came to 6 bases. The CDR3 region is CAWSRDSNQPQHF. The CDR3 DNA reads TGTGCCTGGAGCAGGGATAGCAATCAGCCCCAGCATTTT.

The chain combines TRBV15 with TRBJ2-5; 7 bases fit TRBD2. Germline lookup yields CDR1 LNHNV and CDR2 YYDKDF (reference sequence). This CDR3 has 14 residues. V dropped 6 bases and J dropped 1; count of bases not matched to a gene: 5. This CDR3 reads CATSIGLVQETQYF. CDR3 sequence (DNA): TGTGCCACCAGTATCGGACTAGTCCAAGAGACCCAGTACTTC.

The chain carries TRBV29-1 and TRBJ2-1, with TRBD2 identical over 12 bases. J was trimmed by 8 bases and V by 0 bases; bases with no gene match: 5. This CDR3 is built from 15 residues. Germline CDR1 and CDR2: SQVTM and ANQGSEA. As DNA, the CDR3 is TGCAGCGTTGAAGAACTAGCGGGGGGCATATATGAGCAGTTCTTC. Amino acid sequence: CSVEELAGGIYEQFF.

This chain links TRBV5-1 with TRBJ2-7; 9 bases line up with TRBD1. There are 17 residues in the CDR3. The trim removed 4 bases at V and 2 bases at J, leaving 13 bases unmatched. CDR1 and CDR2 from the germline V gene are SGHRS and YFSETQ. CDR3: CASSPARLQGATYEQYF. The CDR3 nucleotides are TGCGCCAGCAGCCCCGCCCGATTACAGGGGGCCACCTACGAGCAGTACTTC.

The J gene is TRBJ2-7, the V gene TRBV28; 8 positions match TRBD1. The V segment lost 7 bases and the J segment 2 bases; nucleotides outside the gene matches: 7. The CDR3 has 14 amino acids. CDR1 is MDHEN, CDR2 SYDVKM, per germline. CDR3 region: CASTLMTGAYEQYF. Here the CDR3 DNA reads TGTGCCAGCACCCTGATGACAGGGGCCTACGAGCAGTACTTC. Variable domain in full (rest from reference TRBV28 and TRBJ2-7): DVKVTQSSRYLVKRTGEKVFLECVQDMDHENMFWYRQDPGLGLRLIYFSYDVKMKEKGDIPEGYSVSREKKERFSLILESASTNQTSMYLCASTLMTGAYEQYFGPGTRLTVT.

This clone was counted between two and nine times. The rearrangement joins TRBV27 to TRBJ2-1; tentative D call: TRBD2 (5 bases). Germline CDR1 is MNHEY and CDR2 is SMNVEV (reference sequence). The CDR3 loop spans 14 amino acids. Between the trimmed V and J ends, which lost 6 bases and 0 bases, there was a span of 9 bases. The CDR3 protein is CASSGDSSYNEQFF. The CDR3 DNA reads TGTGCCAGCAGCGGGGATAGCTCCTACAATGAGCAGTTCTTC.

The rearrangement links TRBV11-1 to TRBJ2-7, with D unresolved. The CDR3 is made up of 16 amino acids. V was shortened by 2 bases and J by 0 bases, with 14 bases between the two germline ends. Looked up from germline, CDR1 is SGHAT and CDR2 is FQDESV (reference sequence). The DNA of the CDR3 is TGTGCCAGCAGCTTATTGGGTTTGAGCCTCTCCTACGAGCAGTACTTC. Translating it yields CASSLLGLSLSYEQYF.

J is TRBJ2-7 and V is TRBV5-1; 11 bases line up with TRBD1. Germline V gene data show CDR1 as SGHRS and CDR2 as YFSETQ. V dropped 0 bases and J dropped 6; count of bases not matched to a gene: 2. This CDR3 has 14 amino acids. CDR3 nucleotide sequence: TGCGCCAGCAGCTTGGAGGGGACAGGGGGCGAGCAGTACTTC. Amino acid sequence: CASSLEGTGGEQYF. The whole variable domain, remainder taken from reference TRBV5-1 and TRBJ2-7, is KAGVTQTPRYLIKTRGQQVTLSCSPISGHRSVSWYQQTPGQGLQFLFEYFSETQRNKGNFPGRFSGRQFSNSRSEMNVSTLELGDSALYLCASSLEGTGGEQYFGPGTRLTVT.

This chain joins TRBV7-3 and TRBJ2-3; D is ambiguous. Trimming removed 2 bases from V and 0 bases from J, with 6 bases in between. Germline V CDR1 and CDR2: SGHTA, FQGTGA. The CDR3 runs 14 residues. The CDR3 is CASSLVASTDTQYF. CDR3 DNA sequence: TGTGCCAGCAGCTTAGTTGCTAGCACAGATACGCAGTATTTT. The variable domain in full, completed from reference TRBV7-3 and TRBJ2-3, reads GAGVSQTPSNKVTEKGKYVELRCDPISGHTALYWYRQSLGQGPEFLIYFQGTGAADDSGLPNDRFFAVRPEGSVSTLKIQRTERGDSAVYLCASSLVASTDTQYFGPGTRLTVL.

The rearrangement links TRBV5-1 to TRBJ2-5; TRBD1 matches 7 bases. V was pared by 5 bases and J by 3 bases, with 10 bases of the junction left unmatched. Germline CDR1 is SGHRS and CDR2 is YFSETQ. The CDR3 sequence is 15 residues long. CDR3 protein: CASSFAGTDEETQYF. The CDR3 coding sequence is TGCGCCAGCAGTTTCGCCGGGACAGATGAAGAGACCCAGTACTTC. Variable domain in full (rest from reference TRBV5-1 and TRBJ2-5): KAGVTQTPRYLIKTRGQQVTLSCSPISGHRSVSWYQQTPGQGLQFLFEYFSETQRNKGNFPGRFSGRQFSNSRSEMNVSTLELGDSALYLCASSFAGTDEETQYFGPGTRLLVL.

This sequence joins TRBV29-1 and TRBJ1-4; D not resolved. The V gene lost 5 bases and the J gene lost 2 bases, with 9 bases spanning the gap. The CDR3 covers 13 residues. In germline, CDR1 is SQVTM, CDR2 ANQGSEA. CDR3 in amino acids: CSVRRTTNEKLFF. The CDR3, as DNA: TGCAGCGTTCGAAGGACGACTAATGAAAAACTGTTTTTT.